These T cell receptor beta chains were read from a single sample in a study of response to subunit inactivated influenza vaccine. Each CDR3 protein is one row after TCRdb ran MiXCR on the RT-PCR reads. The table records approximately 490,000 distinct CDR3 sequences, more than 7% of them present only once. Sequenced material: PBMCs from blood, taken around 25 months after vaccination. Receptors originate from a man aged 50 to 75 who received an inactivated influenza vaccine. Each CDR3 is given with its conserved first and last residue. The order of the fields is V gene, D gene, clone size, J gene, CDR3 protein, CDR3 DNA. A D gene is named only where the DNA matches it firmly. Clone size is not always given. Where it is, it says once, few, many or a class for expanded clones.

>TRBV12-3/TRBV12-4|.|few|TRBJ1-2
CASSTRRYYGYTF
TGTGCCAGCAGCACCCGACGGTACTATGGCTACACCTTC
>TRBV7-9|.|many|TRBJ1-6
CATPGDNNSPLHF
TGTGCCACACCCGGAGACAATAATTCACCCCTCCACTTT
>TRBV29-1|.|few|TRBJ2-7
CSVASSVEQYF
TGCAGCGTTGCTTCGTCCGTCGAGCAGTACTTC
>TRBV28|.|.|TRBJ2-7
CASNQLGRGEQYF
TGTGCCAGCAATCAATTGGGCAGGGGCGAGCAGTACTTC
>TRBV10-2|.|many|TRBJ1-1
CASFRANTEAFF
TGCGCCAGCTTCCGGGCCAACACTGAAGCTTTCTTT
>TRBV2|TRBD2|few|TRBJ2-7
CASTGLTYEQYF
TGTGCCAGCACGGGACTAACCTACGAGCAGTACTTC
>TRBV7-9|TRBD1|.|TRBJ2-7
CASSSAGTGYEQYF
TGTGCCAGCAGCTCCGCCGGGACAGGCTACGAGCAGTACTTC
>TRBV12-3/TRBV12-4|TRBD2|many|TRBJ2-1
CASRNGGAVWNEQFF
TGTGCCAGCAGAAACGGGGGGGCCGTATGGAATGAGCAGTTCTTC
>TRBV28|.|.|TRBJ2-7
CASRPGRIYEQYF
TGTGCCAGCAGACCTGGACGGATCTACGAGCAGTACTTC
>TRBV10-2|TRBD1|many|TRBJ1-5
CASSESMGRGHQPQHF
TGCGCCAGCAGTGAGTCGATGGGCAGGGGGCATCAGCCCCAGCATTTT
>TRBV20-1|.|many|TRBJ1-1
CSARNPANTEAFF
TGCAGTGCTAGGAATCCGGCAAACACTGAAGCTTTCTTT
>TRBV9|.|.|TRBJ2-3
CASSVDEADTQYF
TGTGCCAGCAGCGTAGATGAGGCAGATACGCAGTATTTT
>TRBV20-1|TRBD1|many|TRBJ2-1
CSAEGQGGFNEQFF
TGCAGTGCGGAGGGACAGGGGGGTTTCAATGAGCAGTTCTTC
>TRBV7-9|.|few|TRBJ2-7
CASSLGGSWAEQYF
TGTGCCAGCAGCTTAGGCGGTAGTTGGGCCGAGCAGTACTTC
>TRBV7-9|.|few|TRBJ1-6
CASSIGRDKNSPLHF
TGTGCCAGCAGCATCGGACGGGACAAGAATTCACCCCTCCACTTT
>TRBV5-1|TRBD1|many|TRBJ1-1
CASSLQGIDTEAFF
TGCGCCAGCAGCTTACAGGGGATTGACACTGAAGCTTTCTTT
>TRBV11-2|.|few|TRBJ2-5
CASSLAGGLGETQYF
TGTGCCAGCAGCTTAGCGGGCGGATTGGGGGAGACCCAGTACTTC
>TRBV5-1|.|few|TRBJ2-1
CASSLVASRVNEQFF
TGCGCCAGCAGCTTGGTGGCTAGTAGGGTCAATGAGCAGTTCTTC
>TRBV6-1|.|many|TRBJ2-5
CASSRTQGRETQYF
TGTGCCAGCAGTCGGACCCAAGGTCGGGAGACCCAGTACTTC
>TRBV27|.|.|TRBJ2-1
CASRPLASYEQFF
TGTGCCAGCAGGCCTCTAGCTAGCTATGAGCAGTTCTTC
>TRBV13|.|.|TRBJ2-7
CASSAKQGQEQYEQYF
TGTGCCAGCAGTGCCAAACAGGGACAAGAACAATACGAGCAGTACTTC
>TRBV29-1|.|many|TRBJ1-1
CSVAQTGNTEAFF
TGCAGCGTTGCCCAGACCGGAAACACTGAAGCTTTCTTT
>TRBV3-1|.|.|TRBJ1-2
CASSQDEGHGYTF
TGTGCCAGCAGCCAAGATGAGGGTCATGGCTACACCTTC
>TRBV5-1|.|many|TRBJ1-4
CASSPGTDFTTNEKLFF
TGCGCCAGCAGCCCCGGGACGGACTTTACAACTAATGAAAAACTGTTTTTT
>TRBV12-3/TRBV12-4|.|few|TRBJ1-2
CASSLLQGNGYTF
TGTGCCAGCAGTTTGTTACAGGGAAACGGCTACACCTTC
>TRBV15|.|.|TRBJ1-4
CATSSGRSDGKLFF
TGTGCCACCAGCAGCGGGAGGTCTGATGGAAAACTGTTTTTT
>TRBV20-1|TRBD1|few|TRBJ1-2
CSAQITGTGIWGLYGYTF
TGCAGTGCACAGATAACCGGGACAGGGATATGGGGCCTCTATGGCTACACCTTC
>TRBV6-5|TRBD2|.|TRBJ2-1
CASSYRLAGTSGRNEQFF
TGTGCCAGCAGTTACCGATTAGCCGGGACTAGCGGGAGGAACGAGCAGTTCTTC
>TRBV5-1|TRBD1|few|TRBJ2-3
CASSLVGTAGTDTQYF
TGCGCCAGCAGCTTGGTAGGGACAGCTGGCACAGATACGCAGTATTTT
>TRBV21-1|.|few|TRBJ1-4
CASSKEIGVGQGNEKLFF
.
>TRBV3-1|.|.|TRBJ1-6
CASSERRTTGSPLHF
TGTGCCAGCAGCGAGCGCCGGACGACCGGTTCACCCCTCCACTTT
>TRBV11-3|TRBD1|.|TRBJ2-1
CASSLEGTGSSSYNEQFF
TGTGCCAGCAGCTTAGAGGGGACAGGGTCCTCATCCTACAATGAGCAGTTCTTC
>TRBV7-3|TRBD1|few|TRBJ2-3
CASSSRTGGPTDTQYF
TGTGCCAGCAGCTCCAGGACAGGGGGCCCTACAGATACGCAGTATTTT
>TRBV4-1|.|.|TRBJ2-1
CASSQGLGEQFF
TGCGCCAGCAGCCAAGGGCTTGGGGAGCAGTTCTTC
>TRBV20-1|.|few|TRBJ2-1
CSARGWDLRSSYNEQFF
TGCAGTGCTAGAGGGTGGGACTTACGAAGCTCCTACAATGAGCAGTTCTTC
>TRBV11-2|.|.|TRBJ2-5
CASSRQGRDQETQYF
TGTGCCAGCAGCCGCCAAGGACGGGATCAAGAGACCCAGTACTTC
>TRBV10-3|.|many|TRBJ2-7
CAITPQGQFYEQYF
TGTGCCATCACTCCACAGGGCCAATTCTACGAGCAGTACTTC